Listed below are T cell receptor beta chains from one sample, sequenced in a study of blood T cells in healthy people across ages. A single record per CDR3 protein comes from TCRdb applying MiXCR to the 5' RACE reads. The repertoire holds about 1 million distinct CDR3 sequences, with 40% to 55% as singletons. The source material was blood. The receptors shown here come from a woman in her fifties or sixties in good health. Each CDR3 is given with its conserved first and last residue. Fields, in order: V gene, CDR3 protein.

v_call: TRBV20-1; cdr3_aa: CSARGASEAFF
v_call: TRBV10-1; cdr3_aa: CASSFPGQRSTDTQYF
v_call: TRBV3-1; cdr3_aa: CASSQGPRDRAYEQYF
v_call: TRBV29-1; cdr3_aa: CSVKGSGNYEQYF
v_call: TRBV6-6; cdr3_aa: CASRDRGLTDTQYF
v_call: TRBV20-1; cdr3_aa: CSGIAGAVGEQFF
v_call: TRBV5-5; cdr3_aa: CASSRNLDRLDYGYTF
v_call: TRBV2; cdr3_aa: CASAPQGLTGANVLTF
v_call: TRBV6-2/TRBV6-3; cdr3_aa: CASTTGGGKQPQHF
v_call: TRBV24-1; cdr3_aa: CATSDFVDEQFF
v_call: TRBV20-1; cdr3_aa: CGARPGQVQTQYF
v_call: TRBV20-1; cdr3_aa: CSAFLPGSYGYTF
v_call: TRBV4-2; cdr3_aa: CASSSRTSLETQYF